These 28 T cell receptor beta chains were sequenced from one sample in a study of shared clonotypes between healthy human individuals. Profiling relied on immunoSEQ multiplex PCR, and the TCRdb table lists in-frame clones only, not all of them. The sample lists fewer than 650,000 clones, 70% to 80% occurring once. The specimen was PBMCs. The receptors were gathered from a woman between 40 and 55 years old in good health. Some clones in this sample may be carry-over from other donors' samples.

This rearrangement joins TRBV4-1 to TRBJ2-1; D remains unclear. The CDR3 covers 14 residues. The germline V and J ends were trimmed by 0 bases and 7 bases, with 10 bases remaining between them. The germline V gene has CDR1 MGHRA and CDR2 YSYEKL. The CDR3 loop reads CASSQDVIWNEQFF. CDR3 DNA: TGCGCCAGCAGCCAAGATGTTATCTGGAATGAGCAGTTCTTC.

The rearrangement uses TRBV19 and TRBJ2-7, with 7 bases that match TRBD1. V lost 5 bases, J lost 4 bases, and 8 bases stayed unmatched. The germline V gene has CDR1 LNHDA and CDR2 SQIVND (reference sequence). The CDR3 covers 14 residues. CDR3 bases: TGTGCCAGTAGTCCCGGGACAGATACTTACGAGCAGTACTTC. It codes for CASSPGTDTYEQYF.

The chain employs TRBV5-6 and TRBJ2-5, with 11 bases identical to TRBD2. The CDR3 runs 16 residues. V shed 0 bases, J shed 0 bases, and the junction held 1 base outside the gene matches. The germline CDR1 and CDR2 sequences are SGHDT and YYEEEE. CDR3 sequence reads: CASSLVAGGYQETQYF. CDR3 coding DNA: TGTGCCAGCAGCTTGGTAGCGGGAGGGTACCAAGAGACCCAGTACTTC.

This clone was seen only a few times. The rearrangement links TRBV2 to TRBJ1-5, with D possibly TRBD1 on 5 matching bases. V was trimmed by 6 bases and J by 4 bases, leaving 10 bases between them. Looked up from germline, CDR1 is SNHLY and CDR2 is FYNNEI. The CDR3 has 13 amino acids. CDR3: CASRGRVNQPQHF. The CDR3 DNA is TGTGCCAGCAGGGGACGGGTGAATCAGCCCCAGCATTTT.

This clone was counted at least ten times. The chain joins TRBV2 to TRBJ1-6; D unclear. In germline, CDR1 is SNHLY, CDR2 FYNNEI. CDR3 length: 12 amino acids. V was pared by 4 bases and J by 9 bases, with 7 bases between. CDR3 DNA: TGTGCCAGCAGTGCGGAAGCTTCACCCCTCCACTTT. Translation: CASSAEASPLHF.

The rearrangement joins TRBV5-4 to TRBJ2-5; 8 bases align to TRBD2. CDR3 length: 15 amino acids. V shed 0 bases, J shed 2 bases, and the junction held 3 bases outside the gene matches. From germline, CDR1 is SGHNT and CDR2 YYREEE (reference sequence). CDR3 sequence: CASSLGLASQETQYF. CDR3 DNA sequence: TGTGCCAGCAGCTTGGGACTAGCGTCGCAAGAGACCCAGTACTTC.

The chain recombines TRBV9 with TRBJ2-3, with a tentative D call TRBD1 (5 bases). Trimming took 3 bases from V and 5 from J, leaving 7 bases between them. Germline V CDR1 and CDR2: SGDLS, YYNGEE. There are 12 residues in the CDR3. CDR3 region: CASSDRGDTQYF. The CDR3 nucleotides are TGTGCCAGCAGCGATAGGGGAGATACGCAGTATTTT.

The chain recombines TRBV11-2 with TRBJ2-2; 7 bases line up with TRBD1. The CDR3 runs to 14 residues. Unmatched junction bases numbered 5, after V lost 3 bases and J lost 7 bases. The germline CDR1 and CDR2 sequences are SGHAT and FQNNGV. CDR3 sequence: CASSFNRGGGELFF. CDR3 DNA: TGTGCCAGCAGCTTCAACAGGGGCGGCGGGGAGCTGTTTTTT.

J is TRBJ1-5 and V is TRBV28; D is ambiguous. In germline, CDR1 is MDHEN, CDR2 SYDVKM. The CDR3 consists of 14 residues. V lost 8 bases to trimming and J lost 0 bases, with 11 bases between them. CDR3 residues: CASAAVYSNQPQHF. The CDR3 DNA follows: TGTGCCAGCGCGGCCGTGTATAGCAATCAGCCCCAGCATTTT.

The chain carries TRBV29-1 and TRBJ2-5, with D maybe TRBD2 (6 bases). Germline CDR1 reads SQVTM; CDR2 reads ANQGSEA. The length of the CDR3 is 13 residues. V lost 1 base to trimming and J lost 5 bases, with 11 bases between them. The DNA for the CDR3 is TGCAGCGTTGAAGTGTCGGGGGTGGAGACCCAGTACTTC. Residues: CSVEVSGVETQYF.

The V and J genes are TRBV5-4 and TRBJ2-7; possibly TRBD1 for D (8 bases). The V gene lost 2 bases and the J gene lost 4 bases, with 19 bases spanning the gap. The CDR3 sequence is 16 residues long. Per the germline V gene, CDR1 is SGHNT and CDR2 is YYREEE (reference sequence). The CDR3 DNA reads as TGTGCCAGCAGCTTACTTACAGGGGGGGTATCTTACGAGCAGTACTTC. Amino acids: CASSLLTGGVSYEQYF.

With respect to this clone: A much larger clonotype is one base distant, so this may be a read error. V usage is TRBV30 and J usage is TRBJ1-4; 8 bases align to TRBD1. There are 16 residues in the CDR3. Germline values: CDR1 GTSNPN, CDR2 SVGIG (reference sequence). CDR3 DNA sequence: TGTGCCTGGAGTGGCCTCACAGGGGGAACTGATGAAAAACTGTTTTTT. Its protein product is CAWSGLTGGTDEKLFF.

This rearrangement joins TRBV28 to TRBJ2-5, with 13 bases that match TRBD2. This CDR3 contains 16 residues. Germline CDR1 is MDHEN and CDR2 is SYDVKM. Trimming removed 3 bases from V and 8 bases from J; junction bases left unmatched: 9. CDR3: CASSFSPGLAGETQYF. The CDR3 DNA is TGTGCCAGCAGTTTCTCCCCCGGACTAGCGGGAGAAACCCAGTACTTC.

The chain has TRBV7-9 and TRBJ2-1; D remains unclear. The CDR3 totals 12 residues. Germline CDR1 is SEHNR and CDR2 is FQNEAQ (reference sequence). Trimming took 1 base from V and 15 from J, leaving 13 bases between them. CDR3 in amino acids: CASSLDKFRPFF. DNA for the CDR3: TGTGCCAGCAGCTTAGACAAATTTAGGCCGTTCTTC.

The rearrangement uses TRBV7-2 and TRBJ2-1; 12 bases are a match to TRBD2. CDR3 length equals 17 residues. CDR1 and CDR2 from the germline V gene are SGHTA and FQGNSA. Losses at the gene ends were 2 bases for V and 3 bases for J; bases not matched to a gene: 5. The CDR3 loop is CASSLTRTSGNYNEQFF. The CDR3 DNA reads as TGTGCCAGCAGCTTAACCCGGACTAGCGGGAACTACAATGAGCAGTTCTTC.

About this clone itself: Different DNA sequences within this sample yield the same CDR3. This sequence joins TRBV27 and TRBJ1-1, with 7 bases matching TRBD1. The V segment lost 5 bases and the J segment 1 base; nucleotides outside the gene matches: 4. The CDR3 loop spans 14 amino acids. Germline loops: CDR1 MNHEY, CDR2 SMNVEV (reference sequence). CDR3 protein: CASSTRQGNTEAFF. DNA for the CDR3: TGTGCCAGCAGTACGCGACAGGGGAACACTGAAGCTTTCTTT.

The chain couples TRBV30 to TRBJ2-1; maybe TRBD2 (6 bases). Germline CDR1 reads GTSNPN; CDR2 reads SVGIG (reference sequence). The V and J ends lost 2 bases and 7 bases respectively, with 15 bases between them. The CDR3 extends over 14 amino acids. CDR3 loop: CAWSSGSRLNEQFF. CDR3 coding DNA: TGTGCCTGGAGTTCCGGGAGCAGGTTGAATGAGCAGTTCTTC.

This chain connects TRBV30 to TRBJ2-7; 15 positions agree with TRBD2. The germline CDR1 and CDR2 sequences are GTSNPN and SVGIG (reference sequence). J was trimmed by 6 bases and V by 5 bases; bases with no gene match: 5. The CDR3 is 14 residues long. The CDR3 protein is CAWGPGLAGGEQYF. CDR3 DNA: TGTGCCTGGGGCCCGGGACTAGCGGGAGGCGAGCAGTACTTC.

The V gene is TRBV6-6, the J gene TRBJ2-7; 8 nucleotides align to TRBD1. The V segment lost 6 bases and the J segment 1 base; nucleotides outside the gene matches: 8. The CDR3 is 15 residues long. The germline V gene has CDR1 MNHNY and CDR2 SVGAGI (reference sequence). The CDR3 here is CASSKTGVPSYEQYF. Here the CDR3 DNA reads TGTGCCAGCAGCAAGACAGGGGTCCCTTCCTACGAGCAGTACTTC.

This clone was observed once. This chain uses TRBV7-3 with TRBJ2-2, with 9 nucleotides matching TRBD1. The junction had 2 bases not matched to a gene; V was cut back by 2 bases and J by 4 bases. CDR1 is SGHTA and CDR2 is FQGTGA in the germline V gene. This CDR3 contains 15 residues. CDR3 nucleotides: TGTGCCAGCAGCTTAGGGACAGGGATCACCGGGGAGCTGTTTTTT. Translation gives CASSLGTGITGELFF.

In the case of this clone: Possible read error: a much larger clone is one base away. The chain combines TRBV30 with TRBJ2-7; tentative D call: TRBD2 (6 bases). Trimming removed 4 bases from V and 4 bases from J, with 14 bases in between. The CDR3 has 13 amino acids. Germline assignment: CDR1 GTSNPN and CDR2 SVGIG (reference sequence). The CDR3 sequence: CAWNAGTPYEQYF. CDR3 DNA sequence: TGTGCCTGGAACGCGGGGACGCCTTACGAGCAGTACTTC.

The chain recombines TRBV28 with TRBJ2-1; D may be TRBD1 (5 bases). The V and J ends lost 5 bases and 0 bases respectively, with 17 bases between them. The germline V gene encodes CDR1 MDHEN and CDR2 SYDVKM. The CDR3 loop spans 17 amino acids. The CDR3 DNA sequence: TGTGCCAGCAGTCCTGGGGCGCCGATGAGCTCCTACAATGAGCAGTTCTTC. Translation gives CASSPGAPMSSYNEQFF.

The chain links TRBV20-1 to TRBJ1-2, with TRBD1 as a possible D gene (5 bases). Trimming took 6 bases from V and 4 from J, leaving 9 bases between them. CDR1 is DFQATT, CDR2 SNEGSKA, per germline (reference sequence). This CDR3 spans 11 amino acids. CDR3 bases: TGCAGTGCCCAGGGTAGCTATGGCTACACCTTC. Translation gives CSAQGSYGYTF.

The chain employs TRBV5-1 and TRBJ2-3; D may be TRBD1 (6 bases). Between the trimmed V and J ends, which lost 0 bases and 3 bases, there was a span of 17 bases. The CDR3 has 17 residues. Germline V gene lookup returns CDR1 SGHRS and CDR2 YFSETQ. The DNA of the CDR3 is TGCGCCAGCAGCTTGGCCTTAACTGGGGGCGCGACAGATACGCAGTATTTT. This sequence encodes CASSLALTGGATDTQYF.

This clone was seen ten or more times. Other DNA sequences in this specimen translate into the identical CDR3. V is TRBV2 and J is TRBJ1-1; D uncertain. The CDR3 length is 11 residues. Trimming removed 6 bases from V and 5 bases from J, with 7 bases in between. Germline loops: CDR1 SNHLY, CDR2 FYNNEI. CDR3 loop: CASRGTTEAFF. The CDR3 coding sequence is TGTGCCAGCAGGGGTACTACTGAAGCTTTCTTT.

This chain uses TRBV28 with TRBJ1-4, with TRBD1 as a possible D gene (6 bases). This CDR3 has 15 amino acids. The germline V and J ends were trimmed by 7 bases and 8 bases, with 20 bases remaining between them. CDR1 is MDHEN, CDR2 SYDVKM, per germline. CDR3 nucleotides: TGTGCCAGCACCACAACAGGGAGGGAGCGGGAAAAACTGTTTTTT. As protein: CASTTTGREREKLFF.

This chain links TRBV5-1 with TRBJ1-2, with TRBD1 matching 9 bases. Germline values: CDR1 SGHRS, CDR2 YFSETQ. V lost 1 base to trimming and J lost 3 bases; unmatched junction nucleotides: 1. This CDR3 spans 14 amino acids. Here the CDR3 DNA reads TGCGCCAGCAGCTTGTGGACAGGGGACTATGGCTACACCTTC. Its protein is CASSLWTGDYGYTF.

As regards this clone: Since a much larger clone is just one base distant, this may be a read error. Other DNA sequences from this sample encode an identical CDR3 as well. The gene calls are TRBV27 and TRBJ1-6; D not certain. In germline, CDR1 is MNHEY, CDR2 SMNVEV (reference sequence). The CDR3 spans 16 residues. Trimming pared 7 bases from V and 7 bases from J, leaving 20 bases between. The CDR3 reads CASTPRGAGYNSPLHF. The CDR3 nucleotides are TGTGCCAGCACCCCGCGAGGCGCGGGATACAATTCACCCCTCCACTTT.